The TCR beta chain under discussion was sequenced for a study of monozygotic twins with inflammatory bowel disease (dated by TCRdb to 2018 to 2020). Context from the whole study: A total of roughly 28 monozygotic twin pairs were included in the full study, comprising nine German pairs (four IBD-concordant, five IBD-discordant) and 19 IBD-discordant Danish pairs. The search for disease-associated traits relied mainly on comparing, within discordant pairs, IBD patients with their genetically identical healthy co-twins. Each individual had, on average, about 151 000 unique TCRalpha sequences and 181 000 unique TCRbeta sequences available for analysis. General study outcomes and caveats: TCRbeta repertoire diversity, by inverse Simpson index, was decreased in IBD patients compared with their healthy co-twins. Distinction between different T cell subtypes could not be achieved in the analysis. Concordant and discordant twins showed no difference in repertoire similarity, possibly because of limited statistical power. No single strong signal or clonotype linked to IBD turned up in the results, so the idea that one exists was not supported. Fewer clonotypes were shared with other individuals by IBD patients than by healthy twins, most markedly in patients showing signs of disease activity. Because patients received different immunosuppressive treatments, the repertoires may have picked up extra background noise and variability between individuals.

From each donor, a roughly 2.3 ml peripheral blood sample was drawn into PAXgene tubes and stored at -80 degrees C. Without T cell sorting, total RNA was isolated from whole blood using the PAXgene blood miRNA kit on an automated QIAcube. Peripheral blood from monozygotic twin pairs who were concordant or discordant for inflammatory bowel disease underwent deep TCRalpha and TCRbeta repertoire profiling using unique molecular barcoding. For every twin pair, smoking habits were documented, and each individual was categorised as a current, former or never smoker. The CDR3, cysteine through phenylalanine, is 16 amino acids long. Only the protein is on record. Based on the germline V gene, the CDR1 and CDR2 sequences are LGHNA and YNFKEQ. Libraries were made using 5' RACE. Each TCR library was prepared from about 3.5 ug of total RNA. For each sample, cDNA was synthesized in eight separate reactions using SMARTScribe reverse transcriptase. Unique molecular identifiers containing a 6-nucleotide sample barcode were introduced through template switching during cDNA synthesis. TCRalpha and TCRbeta cDNA was amplified in two nested PCRs of approximately 16 and 10 cycles, and bead purification was carried out after each PCR. Before amplification, the cDNA was treated with uracil DNA-glycosylase and purified using the QIAquick PCR purification kit. In the second PCR, Illumina TruSeq-compatible adapters and sample-specific barcodes were added. Library quality and concentration were checked on TapeStation and Qubit, and libraries were pooled at about 5 ng each. Sequencing of pooled libraries was carried out on an Illumina HiSeq2500 single-index Rapid Run using 2 x 100 bp reads and custom sequencing primers. In the original analysis: MiGEC version 1.2.6 was used for UMI-based consensus assembly to correct PCR and sequencing errors. MiXCR version 2.1.1 was used to carry out V(D)J alignment, clonotype assembly and CDR3 extraction. Normalisation of gene usage, clonotype sharing and MAIT/NKT TCR abundance was achieved by analysing the top 1000, 10 000 and 20 000 clonotypes per sample. Diversity was computed as the inverse Simpson index with the vegan R package after downsampling to 27 000 UMIs. Statistical testing used paired Mann-Whitney U tests on the discordant twin pairs and applied Benjamini-Hochberg correction for multiple testing. TCRdb reprocessed the reads, reporting each CDR3 protein sequence once and no DNA. The V and J calls were determined by TCRdb, not by the authors. This sample's clone table shows fewer than 200,000 distinct CDR3 sequences. Of the sample, roughly 3% is held by the ten largest clones.

On this clonotype itself: Its cognate antigen has yet to be identified.

The sequence joins TRBV4-2 to TRBJ1-1; the D call of TRBD1 rests on TCRdb alone, since no DNA is present to check it. Material: blood. The TCR sequence derives from a human donor with ulcerative colitis or Crohn's disease, or a healthy co-twin of an affected twin (not recorded which). The CDR3 region reads CASSPGTGDMNTEAFF.